One sample yielded the 9 T cell receptor beta chains listed below, sequenced in a study of immune evolution from preneoplasia to lung adenocarcinoma. The protocol was immunoSEQ multiplex PCR, while the TCRdb copy is restricted to in-frame clones and leaves out a portion. The data contain about 26,000 clones, just under 75% of them singletons. Sequenced sample: FFPE invasive lung adenocarcinoma tissue. These receptors were taken from a person between 60 and 69 years old with invasive lung adenocarcinoma. Some clones in this sample may be carry-over from other donors' samples.

The chain uses TRBV30 and TRBJ2-1, with 10 nucleotides matching TRBD2. The germline gives CDR1 GTSNPN, CDR2 SVGIG (reference sequence). The CDR3 consists of 16 residues. Trimming at V came to 1 base and at J to 10 bases, leaving 13 bases not matched to a gene. CDR3 protein: CAWSGRGLAGVREQFF. The DNA of the CDR3 is TGTGCCTGGAGTGGCAGGGGGCTAGCGGGAGTGAGGGAGCAGTTCTTC.

The chain couples TRBV5-1 to TRBJ1-3, with a tentative D call TRBD1 (5 bases). Germline values: CDR1 SGHRS, CDR2 YFSETQ. V was clipped by 6 bases and J by 2 bases, with 9 bases between them. The CDR3 sequence is 13 residues long. CDR3 bases: TGCGCCAGCAAGACAGATACTGGAAACACCATATATTTT. It yields the protein CASKTDTGNTIYF.

This clone appeared a single time. This chain joins TRBV14 and TRBJ2-3; 14 bases align to TRBD2. The CDR3 length is 22 residues. Trimming took 0 bases from V and 6 from J; bases not matched to a gene: 20. From germline, CDR1 is SGHDN and CDR2 FVKESK. The CDR3 bases are TGTGCCAGCAGCCAAGATCTAGAGTGGATACGGACTAGCGGGAGGCGGACGGATACGCAGTATTTT. Its protein product is CASSQDLEWIRTSGRRTDTQYF.

The chain carries TRBV5-1 and TRBJ1-2; TRBD1 is a possible D gene (5 bases). CDR3 size: 13 residues. Trimming pared 0 bases from V and 6 bases from J, leaving 9 bases between. Germline V gene lookup returns CDR1 SGHRS and CDR2 YFSETQ. The CDR3 DNA follows: TGCGCCAGCAGCTTGGGAGGGGTTCATGGCTACACCTTC. It yields the protein CASSLGGVHGYTF.

The rearrangement uses TRBV5-1 and TRBJ2-1; tentatively, D is TRBD2 (5 bases). The CDR3 has 14 amino acids. From germline, CDR1 is SGHRS and CDR2 YFSETQ. V was pared by 9 bases and J by 7 bases, with 20 bases between. In DNA, the CDR3 is TGCGCCACCGCCCTGGGAGTTCTTGGGAATGAGCAGTTCTTC. It translates to CATALGVLGNEQFF.

The chain is built from TRBV7-9 and TRBJ2-3, with 8 bases lining up with TRBD2. The CDR3 spans 17 residues. Losses at the gene ends were 1 base for V and 0 bases for J; bases not matched to a gene: 6. The germline V gene encodes CDR1 SEHNR and CDR2 FQNEAQ (reference sequence). In DNA, the CDR3 is TGTGCCAGCAGCTTAGACTCGACTAGCGAAAGCACAGATACGCAGTATTTT. Translation gives CASSLDSTSESTDTQYF.

The rearrangement joins TRBV5-1 to TRBJ2-3; TRBD2 aligns across 7 bases. Germline trimming cut 0 bases from V and 2 bases from J; bases unmatched to any gene: 3. This CDR3 contains 15 residues. CDR1 and CDR2 from the germline V gene are SGHRS and YFSETQ. DNA for the CDR3: TGCGCCAGCAGCTTGGTGGGGACTACCACAGATACGCAGTATTTT. Translating it yields CASSLVGTTTDTQYF.

The chain links TRBV10-3 to TRBJ2-1; 8 bases agree with TRBD2. Trimming removed 4 bases from V and 10 bases from J; junction bases left unmatched: 12. Germline V gene sequence: CDR1 ENHRY, CDR2 SYGVKD. The CDR3 spans 15 residues. DNA of the CDR3: TGTGCCATCAGTGGACAACTAGCGGAGGTGGGGGAGCAGTTCTTC. Its protein product is CAISGQLAEVGEQFF.

V and J are TRBV18 and TRBJ1-2, with a weak D call TRBD1 (5 bases). The CDR3 sequence is 15 residues long. V was clipped by 3 bases and J by 8 bases, with 19 bases between them. Germline V lookup: CDR1 KGHSH, CDR2 LQKENI. In nucleotides, the CDR3 is TGTGCCAGCTCACCCCCGGCCGGGCTACAGGAGGGCTACACCTTC. Translation gives CASSPPAGLQEGYTF.